This T cell receptor (beta chain) emerged from a study of blood T cell repertoires in COVID-19. This table comes from immunoSEQ multiplex PCR, and its TCRdb copy is limited to in-frame clones, with some not included. The sample lists around 300,000 clones; around 88% were seen once. The CDR3 extends over 16 amino acids. With 2 bases removed from V and 2 bases from J, the gap between germline ends came to 14 bases. From germline, CDR1 is LGHDT and CDR2 YNNKEL (reference sequence). The origin of this receptor is a woman in her 30s with COVID-19, enrolled during active disease. The chain carries TRBV3-1 (or the pseudogene TRBV3-2) and TRBJ2-3; D is uncertain. The sequenced sample consisted of peripheral blood. CDR3: CASSQLRPSATDTQYF. For the CDR3, the DNA is TGTGCCAGCAGCCAATTGAGGCCCAGCGCCACAGATACGCAGTATTTT.